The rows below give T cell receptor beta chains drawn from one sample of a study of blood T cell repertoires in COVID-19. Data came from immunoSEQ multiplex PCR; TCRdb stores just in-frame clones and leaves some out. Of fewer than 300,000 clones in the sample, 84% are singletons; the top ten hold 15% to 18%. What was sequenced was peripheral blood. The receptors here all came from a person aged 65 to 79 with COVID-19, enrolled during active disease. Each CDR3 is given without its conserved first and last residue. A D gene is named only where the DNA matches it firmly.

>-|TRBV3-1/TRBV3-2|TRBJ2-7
ASSQRTDYEQY
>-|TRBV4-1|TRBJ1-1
ASSQGRGTEAF
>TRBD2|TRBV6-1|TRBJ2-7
ASSAVAGGGSHEQY
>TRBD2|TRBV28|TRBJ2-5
ASGNPGKWTSGKTQETQY
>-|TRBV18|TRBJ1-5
ASSPLGDQPQH
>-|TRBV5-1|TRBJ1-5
ASRGGGLNQPQH
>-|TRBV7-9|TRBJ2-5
ASSSRRGLNEETQY
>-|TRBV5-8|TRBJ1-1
ASSLLERVGKNTEAF
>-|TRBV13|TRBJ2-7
ASSPDLASDPWDEQY
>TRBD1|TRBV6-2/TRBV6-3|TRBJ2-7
ASSYPLDRGREQY
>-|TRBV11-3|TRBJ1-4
ASSLSGTAPNEKLF
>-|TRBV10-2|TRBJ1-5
ASSEWGGASNQPQH
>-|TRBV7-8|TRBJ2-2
ASGQRAGAVSFTGELF
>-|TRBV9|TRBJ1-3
ASSLAGNGNTIY